This is a list of T cell receptor beta chains from one sample in a study of OX40 agonist ivuxolimab in advanced cancers. Data came from immunoSEQ multiplex PCR; TCRdb stores just in-frame clones and leaves some out. The sample lists about 75,000 clones, 70% to 90% occurring once. Source: CD4+ or CD8+ T cells sorted from blood, taken in a trial of the OX40 agonist ivuxolimab. These receptors were collected from an adult with an advanced solid tumor such as melanoma, head and neck, liver or kidney cancer. The CDR3 runs from the conserved cysteine through the conserved F or W. The order of the fields is D gene, clone size, V gene, J gene, CDR3 protein, CDR3 DNA. D genes are given only for firm matches. Expanded clones get a size class; other rows say once, few or many, or leave the size out.

-	-	TRBV6-4	TRBJ1-1	CASRRGINTEAFF	TGTGCCAGCAGACGGGGTATAAACACTGAAGCTTTCTTT
TRBD2	-	TRBV2	TRBJ2-3	CASSAELARATDTQYF	TGTGCCAGCAGTGCCGAACTAGCGAGGGCCACAGATACGCAGTATTTT
-	-	TRBV13	TRBJ1-5	CASSLSETGQPQHF	TGTGCCAGCAGCTTATCTGAAACTGGTCAGCCCCAGCATTTT
TRBD1	-	TRBV13	TRBJ2-1	CASSLGGQGESYNEQFF	TGTGCCAGCAGCTTAGGAGGACAGGGGGAATCCTACAATGAGCAGTTCTTC
-	-	TRBV7-8	TRBJ2-1	CASSPSWSYNEQFF	TGTGCCAGCAGCCCCTCGTGGTCCTACAATGAGCAGTTCTTC
-	-	TRBV27	TRBJ2-6	CASSSRGQNSGANVLTF	TGTGCCAGCAGTTCGCGGGGACAGAACTCTGGGGCCAACGTCCTGACTTTC
TRBD2	-	TRBV18	TRBJ2-4	CASSPRTSGGNIQYF	TGTGCCAGCTCACCCCGGACTAGCGGGGGGAACATTCAGTACTTC
TRBD1	-	TRBV7-2	TRBJ2-2	CASSLRGQGRTGELFF	TGTGCCAGCAGCTTACGGGGACAGGGGCGGACCGGGGAGCTGTTTTTT
-	-	TRBV10-3	TRBJ2-3	CAISESSDTQYF	TGTGCCATCAGTGAGTCGTCAGATACGCAGTATTTT
-	-	TRBV6-6	TRBJ1-2	CASSYSGVGYTF	TGTGCCAGCAGTTACTCGGGGGTTGGCTACACCTTC
TRBD2	-	TRBV6-5	TRBJ2-7	CASSYTSSGVRNEQYF	TGTGCCAGCAGTTACACTTCTAGCGGGGTCAGGAACGAGCAGTACTTC
TRBD2	-	TRBV30	TRBJ2-2	CAWALAGGLTGELFF	TGTGCCTGGGCCTTAGCGGGCGGGTTAACCGGGGAGCTGTTTTTT
TRBD2	-	TRBV10-3	TRBJ2-7	CAISESWGGTNYEQYF	TGTGCCATCAGTGAGTCGTGGGGGGGGACCAACTACGAGCAGTACTTC
TRBD1	-	TRBV4-2	TRBJ2-7	CASSQVRGRGLNEQYF	TGTGCCAGCAGCCAAGTCCGTGGCAGGGGGCTCAACGAGCAGTACTTC
-	-	TRBV5-4	TRBJ1-1	CASSLEVNTEAFF	TGTGCCAGCAGCTTGGAAGTGAACACTGAAGCTTTCTTT
-	-	TRBV9	TRBJ1-4	CASASGSGHEKLFF	TGTGCCAGCGCCTCAGGGTCCGGCCATGAAAAACTGTTTTTT
TRBD2	once	TRBV4-2	TRBJ2-1	CASSRSWGTSGENEQFF	TGTGCCAGCAGCCGCTCCTGGGGGACTAGCGGGGAAAATGAGCAGTTCTTC
-	-	TRBV7-6	TRBJ1-3	CASSLGRGDTIYF	TGTGCCAGCAGCTTAGGGCGGGGAGACACCATATATTTT
-	-	TRBV19	TRBJ1-2	CASSVGLGSPYGYTF	TGTGCCAGTAGTGTCGGTCTTGGCAGCCCCTATGGCTACACCTTC
TRBD1	-	TRBV5-3	TRBJ1-5	CASSIRQGNQPQHF	TGTGCCAGCAGCATAAGACAGGGGAATCAGCCCCAGCATTTT
-	-	TRBV7-2	TRBJ2-2	CASSLIPGTGELFF	TGTGCCAGCAGCTTGATCCCAGGCACCGGGGAGCTGTTTTTT
-	-	TRBV9	TRBJ1-2	CASSVVEDYGYTF	TGTGCCAGCAGCGTAGTGGAGGACTATGGCTACACCTTC
-	-	TRBV18	TRBJ2-5	CASSPIPAPETQYF	TGTGCCAGCTCACCCATTCCAGCCCCGGAGACCCAGTACTTC
TRBD2	-	TRBV11-2	TRBJ2-3	CASSLVRGSTSTDTQYF	TGTGCCAGCAGCTTAGTTCGCGGGAGCACTAGCACAGATACGCAGTATTTT
TRBD2	-	TRBV5-1	TRBJ2-5	CASKPRTSGGEETQYF	TGCGCCAGCAAGCCACGGACTAGCGGGGGGGAAGAGACCCAGTACTTC
TRBD1	-	TRBV5-4	TRBJ1-4	CASSTTGSATNEKLFF	TGTGCCAGCAGCACGACAGGGAGCGCAACTAATGAAAAACTGTTTTTT
-	-	TRBV7-2	TRBJ2-7	CASSEGTTYEQYF	TGTGCCAGCAGCGAGGGGACAACCTACGAGCAGTACTTC
-	-	TRBV6-4	TRBJ2-7	CASSYRGSSYEQYF	TGTGCCAGCAGTTACCGGGGGAGCTCCTACGAGCAGTACTTC
-	-	TRBV4-1	TRBJ2-1	CASSLGGRVYNEQFF	TGCGCCAGCAGCCTTGGGGGGCGGGTTTACAATGAGCAGTTCTTC
-	-	TRBV6-1	TRBJ2-3	CASRTGGADTQYF	TGTGCCAGCAGAACAGGGGGGGCAGATACGCAGTATTTT
-	-	TRBV29-1	TRBJ1-5	CSVTTDNNQPQHF	TGCAGCGTCACCACAGATAACAATCAGCCCCAGCATTTT
TRBD1	-	TRBV5-3	TRBJ2-2	CASRSDRVTAGELFF	TGTGCCAGCAGATCAGACAGGGTGACGGCCGGGGAGCTGTTTTTT
TRBD1	-	TRBV11-2	TRBJ2-1	CASSFQGVTAEQFF	TGTGCCAGCAGCTTTCAGGGGGTTACGGCTGAGCAGTTCTTC
-	-	TRBV27	TRBJ2-5	CASSFRRGETQYF	TGTGCCAGCAGTTTCCGACGGGGGGAGACCCAGTACTTC
-	few	TRBV7-9	TRBJ1-5	CASSFSGQGNQPQHF	TGTGCCAGCAGCTTTTCAGGGCAGGGCAATCAGCCCCAGCATTTT
-	-	TRBV16	TRBJ2-2	CASSQGVTGELFF	TGTGCCAGCAGCCAAGGGGTTACCGGGGAGCTGTTTTTT